Detailed here is one T cell receptor beta chain. Its antigen is currently unknown. This specimen belongs to a study of cytomegalovirus exposure and HLA in healthy donors. General study results and limits: The authors considered a cluster of highly shared sequence variants likely to be a sequencing artifact.

In the PCR, 60 Vbeta and 13 Jbeta primers were used. TCRdb keeps only in-frame clones here, not all; method: immunoSEQ multiplex PCR. Of about 90,000 clones listed, roughly 60% are singletons. The sequencing sample was made of PBMCs. This clonotype was obtained from a woman in her thirties in good health and CMV-seropositive.

CDR3 DNA sequence: TGTGCCAGCAGCTTAGTCGGCAGGGGTGGTAGCAATCAGCCCCAGCATTTT. Its protein is CASSLVGRGGSNQPQHF. The V call is TRBV7-2, the J call TRBJ1-5; D is perhaps TRBD1 (6 bases). The CDR3 contains 17 residues. Trimming left V 1 base short and J 0 bases short, with 13 bases between. The germline CDR1 and CDR2 sequences are SGHTA and FQGNSA. Full variable domain (missing parts from reference TRBV7-2 and TRBJ1-5): GAGVSQSPSNKVTEKGKDVELRCDPISGHTALYWYRQSLGQGLEFLIYFQGNSAPDKSGLPSDRFSAERTGGSVSTLTIQRTQQEDSAVYLCASSLVGRGGSNQPQHFGDGTRLSIL.